One sample yielded the 14 T cell receptor beta chains listed below, sequenced in a study of OX40 agonist ivuxolimab in advanced cancers. Produced via immunoSEQ multiplex PCR; TCRdb's table is partial and in-frame only. The sample carries 100,000 to 150,000 clones, around 92% recorded once. The sequenced sample was CD4+ or CD8+ T cells sorted from blood, obtained in a trial of the OX40 agonist ivuxolimab. The origin of the receptors is an adult with an advanced solid tumor such as melanoma, head and neck, liver or kidney cancer.

V and J are TRBV19 and TRBJ2-1; D unresolved. This CDR3 contains 12 residues. The germline V and J ends were trimmed by 3 bases and 3 bases, with 3 bases remaining between them. Germline V gene data show CDR1 as LNHDA and CDR2 as SQIVND (reference sequence). For the CDR3, the DNA is TGTGCCAGTAGTATTTTCTACAATGAGCAGTTCTTC. This translates into CASSIFYNEQFF.

This rearrangement joins TRBV5-6 to TRBJ2-2; the match to TRBD1 covers 10 bases. The CDR3 length is 15 residues. CDR1 is SGHDT and CDR2 is YYEEEE in the germline V gene. V lost 6 bases to trimming and J lost 3 bases; unmatched junction nucleotides: 5. This CDR3 reads CASTPGQGYTGELFF. CDR3 nucleotide sequence: TGTGCCAGCACCCCGGGACAGGGGTACACCGGGGAGCTGTTTTTT.

The chain couples TRBV19 to TRBJ2-1, with 8 bases fitting TRBD1. The CDR3 sequence is 13 residues long. Germline CDR1 LNHDA, CDR2 SQIVND (reference sequence). V was clipped by 3 bases and J by 9 bases; unmatched bases: 4. The CDR3 loop reads CASSIQTGVEQFF. Written as DNA, the CDR3 is TGTGCCAGTAGTATTCAGACAGGGGTTGAGCAGTTCTTC. Full variable domain (remainder filled in from reference TRBV19 and TRBJ2-1): DGGITQSPKYLFRKEGQNVTLSCEQNLNHDAMYWYRQDPGQGLRLIYYSQIVNDFQKGDIAEGYSVSREKKESFPLTVTSAQKNPTAFYLCASSIQTGVEQFFGPGTRLTVL.

The chain links TRBV7-2 to TRBJ2-1; unclear D gene. V lost 5 bases and J 6 bases, leaving 8 bases between the germline ends. Germline loops: CDR1 SGHTA, CDR2 FQGNSA. The CDR3 is made up of 12 amino acids. CDR3 residues: CASSIDVNEQFF. CDR3 in DNA: TGTGCCAGCAGCATAGACGTCAATGAGCAGTTCTTC. Looking up the rest from reference TRBV7-2 and TRBJ2-1 gives the full variable domain: GAGVSQSPSNKVTEKGKDVELRCDPISGHTALYWYRQSLGQGLEFLIYFQGNSAPDKSGLPSDRFSAERTGGSVSTLTIQRTQQEDSAVYLCASSIDVNEQFFGPGTRLTVL.

This chain joins TRBV9 and TRBJ2-1; TRBD2 matches at 16 bases. This CDR3 is built from 19 residues. The V gene's germline CDR1 is SGDLS and CDR2 YYNGEE. With V trimmed by 4 bases and J by 0 bases, 7 bases remained unmatched. CDR3 nucleotides: TGTGCCAGCAGCCCCCAGGGACTAGCGGGAGGGTACTCCTACAATGAGCAGTTCTTC. Encoded protein: CASSPQGLAGGYSYNEQFF.

The chain uses TRBV5-1 and TRBJ2-1; D remains unclear. Germline loops: CDR1 SGHRS, CDR2 YFSETQ. The V and J ends lost 0 bases and 3 bases respectively, with 4 bases between them. The CDR3 runs to 13 residues. The CDR3 bases are TGCGCCAGCAGCTTGGACAGCTACAATGAGCAGTTCTTC. Its translation is CASSLDSYNEQFF.

CDR3 residues: CASSQDGGQPQHF. CDR3 DNA: TGTGCCAGCAGCCAAGATGGGGGTCAGCCCCAGCATTTT. This chain uses TRBV7-9 with TRBJ1-5, with D maybe TRBD1 (5 bases). The CDR3 totals 13 residues. Germline CDR1 and CDR2: SEHNR and FQNEAQ (reference sequence). V lost 5 bases and J 6 bases, leaving 11 bases between the germline ends.

DNA for the CDR3: TGTGCCAGCAGTTTCTCTTGGCAGGGGGGCCAGGAGACCCAGTACTTC. Translated: CASSFSWQGGQETQYF. The chain has TRBV27 and TRBJ2-5; tentative D call: TRBD1 (7 bases). Trimming removed 3 bases from V and 5 bases from J, with 19 bases in between. The CDR3 runs to 16 residues. The germline V gene encodes CDR1 MNHEY and CDR2 SMNVEV (reference sequence).

The V and J genes are TRBV29-1 and TRBJ2-1; possible D gene TRBD2, 5 bases. The CDR3 is made up of 14 amino acids. The V gene lost 8 bases and the J gene lost 1 base, with 15 bases spanning the gap. The V gene's germline CDR1 is SQVTM and CDR2 ANQGSEA. Written as DNA, the CDR3 is TGCAGCCAAACCGCGGGCAGGTCCTACAATGAGCAGTTCTTC. Protein sequence: CSQTAGRSYNEQFF.

This chain uses TRBV29-1 with TRBJ1-2, with TRBD1 matching over 8 bases. This CDR3 contains 13 residues. Germline trimming cut 6 bases from V and 7 bases from J; bases unmatched to any gene: 10. Germline V lookup: CDR1 SQVTM, CDR2 ANQGSEA. The CDR3 sequence is CSVERLDRGGYTF. The CDR3 coding sequence is TGCAGCGTCGAACGACTCGACAGGGGTGGCTACACCTTC. Full variable domain (remainder filled in from reference TRBV29-1 and TRBJ1-2): SAVISQKPSRDICQRGTSLTIQCQVDSQVTMMFWYRQQPGQSLTLIATANQGSEATYESGFVIDKFPISRPNLTFSTLTVSNMSPEDSSIYLCSVERLDRGGYTFGSGTRLTVV.

The chain carries TRBV7-2 and TRBJ1-4, with D hard to call. This CDR3 contains 16 residues. The V gene lost 4 bases and the J gene lost 7 bases, with 19 bases spanning the gap. The germline gives CDR1 SGHTA, CDR2 FQGNSA. CDR3 nucleotides: TGTGCCAGCAGCTCCGGACGGACTTCCAGAGGTGAAAAACTGTTTTTT. It yields the protein CASSSGRTSRGEKLFF.

This chain connects TRBV5-8 to TRBJ2-3, with 15 bases matching TRBD2. V shed 4 bases and J 7 bases; nucleotides not matched to a gene: 4. CDR1 and CDR2 (germline): SGHTS, YDEGEE. The CDR3 is made up of 15 amino acids. CDR3 protein: CASSGGTSGRNTQYF. The CDR3 bases are TGTGCCAGCAGCGGGGGGACTAGCGGGAGGAATACGCAGTATTTT.

The chain combines TRBV11-1 with TRBJ2-3, with D unclear. The V end was cut by 5 bases, the J end by 6 bases, with 12 bases between. The germline V gene encodes CDR1 SGHAT and CDR2 FQDESV (reference sequence). The CDR3 has 13 amino acids. CDR3 nucleotide sequence: TGTGCCAGCAGCCCGAACCGGGTGGATACGCAGTATTTT. This translates into CASSPNRVDTQYF.

The CDR3 coding sequence is TGTGCCAGCAGCTCACGAACCTCGGGGGATGAAGCTTTCTTT. This codes for CASSSRTSGDEAFF. The chain is built from TRBV5-4 and TRBJ1-1, with D maybe TRBD1 (5 bases). Trimming took 3 bases from V and 7 from J, leaving 16 bases between them. The CDR3 loop spans 14 amino acids. Per the germline V gene, CDR1 is SGHNT and CDR2 is YYREEE (reference sequence).